The entry below describes one TCR beta chain. Its antigen is not known. It was with 60 Vbeta and 13 Jbeta primers that the PCR ran. TCRdb's table, derived via immunoSEQ multiplex PCR, lists solely in-frame clones and lacks some. The sample lists approximately 130,000 clones, approximately 89% seen once, with approximately 6.7% in the top ten. Between the trimmed V and J ends, which lost 7 bases and 3 bases, there was a span of 15 bases. From germline, CDR1 is GTSNPN and CDR2 SVGIG (reference sequence). CDR3 length: 13 residues. This sample was taken from a study of cytomegalovirus exposure and HLA in healthy donors. Study conclusions and caveats: About 180 TCR beta chains were listed as cytomegalovirus-associated. In a later analysis, an Asian-associated ancestry cluster reportedly showed fewer N-insertions than the roughly 700-donor mean.

J is TRBJ1-1 and V is TRBV30; D is undetermined. The sequenced sample was PBMCs. This sequence was found in a woman aged 25 to 39 in good health and CMV-seropositive. The chain's CDR3 is CAFGDPPDTEAFF. The CDR3 bases are TGTGCCTTCGGGGATCCCCCAGACACTGAAGCTTTCTTT.